This T cell receptor beta chain was profiled in a study of read filtering for tumor transcriptome and immune sequencing. The CDR3 has 14 amino acids. After removal of 5 bases from V and 8 bases from J, the junction contained 5 bases not matched to a gene. CDR1 is SGHTA, CDR2 FQGNSA, per germline. From around 440 ng of RNA, a library with molecular barcoded alpha/delta and beta/gamma adaptors was made. TCRdb analysed the reads with MiXCR anew, one entry per CDR3 protein. Of about 22,000 distinct CDR3 sequences listed, approximately 14% are singletons. This clonotype was counted many times. The sequencing sample was made of a population of CD138-negative cells sorted from bone marrow. The receptor was derived from a donor aged 40 or over with multiple myeloma. The rearrangement joins TRBV7-2 to TRBJ2-4; 11 positions agree with TRBD1. The CDR3 region has the DNA TGTGCCAGCAGCCCCGGACAGGGGGCATACATTCAGTACTTC. This codes for CASSPGQGAYIQYF.